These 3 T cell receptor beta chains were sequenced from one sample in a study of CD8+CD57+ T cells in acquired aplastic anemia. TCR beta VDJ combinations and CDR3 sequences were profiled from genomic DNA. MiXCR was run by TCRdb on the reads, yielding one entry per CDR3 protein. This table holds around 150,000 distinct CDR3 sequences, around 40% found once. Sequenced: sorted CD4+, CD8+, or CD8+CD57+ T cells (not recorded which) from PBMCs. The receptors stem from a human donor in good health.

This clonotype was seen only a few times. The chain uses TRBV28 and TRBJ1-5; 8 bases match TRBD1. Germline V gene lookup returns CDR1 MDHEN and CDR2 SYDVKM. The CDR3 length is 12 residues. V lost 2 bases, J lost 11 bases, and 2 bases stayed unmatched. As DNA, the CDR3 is TGTGCCAGCAGTTTAAGGACAGGGTCCCAGCATTTT. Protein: CASSLRTGSQHF.

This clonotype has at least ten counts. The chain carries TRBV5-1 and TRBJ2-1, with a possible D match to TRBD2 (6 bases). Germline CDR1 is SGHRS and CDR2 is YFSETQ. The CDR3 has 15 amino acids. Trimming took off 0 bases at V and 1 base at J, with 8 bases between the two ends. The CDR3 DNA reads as TGCGCCAGCAGCTTGGGGGGGGAGTCCTACAATGAGCAGTTCTTC. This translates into CASSLGGESYNEQFF.

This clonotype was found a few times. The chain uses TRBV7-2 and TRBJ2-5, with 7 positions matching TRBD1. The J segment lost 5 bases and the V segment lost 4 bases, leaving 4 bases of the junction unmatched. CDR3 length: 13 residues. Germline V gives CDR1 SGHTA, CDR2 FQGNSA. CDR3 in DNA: TGTGCCAGCAGCTACAGGGGTGGGGAGACCCAGTACTTC. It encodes CASSYRGGETQYF.